This entry describes one T cell receptor (beta chain). This clonotype was seen repeatedly, ten times or more. Its antigen has not been determined. Base-call qualities are not available, and no considerably larger clone is one nucleotide away. Interpreted using the paper, the time point label stands for: sample taken at primary tumor resection. TCR sequencing used whole RNA extracted from tumor and nontumor lung tissue, or from cryopreserved PBMC samples, without cell sorting. Samples were obtained from 72 patients with early-stage, untreated non-small cell lung cancer from the lung TRACERx cohort. Only patients with enough RNA available from two or more tumor regions were chosen for TCR sequencing. Tumor and adjacent nontumor lung specimens were reviewed by a lung pathologist before selection. This specimen comes from a study of spatial heterogeneity in lung cancer (dated by TCRdb to about 2019). Context from the whole study: Beta-chain transcripts were consistently detected in greater numbers than alpha-chain transcripts, which likely reflects a higher abundance of beta-chain transcripts. Both alpha and beta chains were TCR-sequenced in around 220 tumor regions, approximately 67 matched nontumor lung samples and 56 PBMC samples obtained at surgery. In the raw uncorrected reads, each unique combination of TCR and UMI appeared more than ten times on average. The study linked features of the TCR repertoire to counts of nonsynonymous mutations, which were determined by whole-exome sequencing of tumor tissue. In non-small cell lung cancer, the study made a quantitative comparison of TCR alpha and beta repertoires among multiple tumor regions, matched nontumor lung and blood.

What the work shows at the level of the full study, not this receptor alone: Additional single-cell paired TCR alpha and beta sequencing was considered necessary to confirm, at a functional level, the hypothesis that regional TCRs recognize regional mutations.

The protocol used for the library was 5' RACE. Data came from a NextSeq 500. To allow correction of PCR and sequencing errors, the TCR library protocol tagged every TCR cDNA molecule with a unique molecular identifier. The authors processed their data as follows. Decombinator tools were used for TCR identification, UMI-based error correction and CDR3 extraction. TCRs above a frequency of 2 per 1,000, corresponding to the top 1% of the tumor frequency distribution, were defined as expanded. Each repertoire was subsampled 100 times to 5,000 TCRs, after which Renyi diversity was computed with the R vegan package. CDR3 similarity networks were built from amino acid triplet string-kernel similarity, with CDR3s being connected when pairwise similarity was above 0.82. TCRdb trimmed the raw reads at Q25, called clones with MiXCR and kept productive beta chains. Under each unique CDR3 protein, matching rows form one entry showing the most common genes and DNA. TCRdb, not the original authors, processed these V and J calls. This sample lists about 11,000 distinct CDR3 sequences; around 3.7% were detected once. The ten top clones hold around 7.6% of the sample.

This TCR was sampled from a male donor with early-stage non-small cell lung cancer. The sequenced sample was normal lung tissue next to the tumor, obtained at surgery.

The DNA sequence is TGCAGTGCTAGAACCCAGACAGGGGAGCAGTTCTTC. Its protein product is CSARTQTGEQFF. This chain joins TRBV20-1 to TRBJ2-1; 7 nucleotides in the junction match TRBD1. As encoded in the germline V gene (reference sequence), CDR1 is DFQATT while CDR2 is SNEGSKA. The germline V end is reduced by 2 bases and the J end by 10 bases; junction bases left unmatched: 5. Measured from the cysteine to the phenylalanine, the CDR3 is 12 residues long. Only the CDR3 portion is preserved as DNA: 36 bases, with reading frame beginning at the first base.